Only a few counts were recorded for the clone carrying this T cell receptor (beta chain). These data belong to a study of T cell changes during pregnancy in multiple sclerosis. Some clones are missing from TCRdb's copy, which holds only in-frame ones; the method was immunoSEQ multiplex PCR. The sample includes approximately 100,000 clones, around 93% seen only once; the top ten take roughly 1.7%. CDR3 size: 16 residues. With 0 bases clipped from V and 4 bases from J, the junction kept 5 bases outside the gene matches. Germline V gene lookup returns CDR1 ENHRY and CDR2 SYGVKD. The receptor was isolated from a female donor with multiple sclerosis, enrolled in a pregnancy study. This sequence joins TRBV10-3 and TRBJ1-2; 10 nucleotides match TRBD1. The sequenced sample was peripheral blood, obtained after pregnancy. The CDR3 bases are TGTGCCATCAGTGAGTCCGGGACAGGGGCCTCCTATGGCTACACCTTC. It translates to CAISESGTGASYGYTF.